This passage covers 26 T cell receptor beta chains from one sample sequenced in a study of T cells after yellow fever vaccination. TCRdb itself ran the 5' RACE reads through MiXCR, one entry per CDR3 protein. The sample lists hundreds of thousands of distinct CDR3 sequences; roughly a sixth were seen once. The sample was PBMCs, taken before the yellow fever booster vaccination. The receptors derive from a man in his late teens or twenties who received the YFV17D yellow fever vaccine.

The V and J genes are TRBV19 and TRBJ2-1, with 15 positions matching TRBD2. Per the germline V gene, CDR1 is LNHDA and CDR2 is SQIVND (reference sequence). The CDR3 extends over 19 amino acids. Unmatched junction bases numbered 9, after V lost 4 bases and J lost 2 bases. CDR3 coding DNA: TGTGCCAGTAGTACGCCCGGGACTAGCGGGGGGCGCGCCTACAATGAGCAGTTCTTC. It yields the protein CASSTPGTSGGRAYNEQFF.

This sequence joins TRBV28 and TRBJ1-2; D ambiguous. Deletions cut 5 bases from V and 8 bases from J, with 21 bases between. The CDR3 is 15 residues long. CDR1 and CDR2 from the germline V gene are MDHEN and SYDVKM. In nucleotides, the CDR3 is TGTGCCAGCAGTCCTACGGGAAGAGGGTTGCCCGGCTACACCTTC. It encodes CASSPTGRGLPGYTF.

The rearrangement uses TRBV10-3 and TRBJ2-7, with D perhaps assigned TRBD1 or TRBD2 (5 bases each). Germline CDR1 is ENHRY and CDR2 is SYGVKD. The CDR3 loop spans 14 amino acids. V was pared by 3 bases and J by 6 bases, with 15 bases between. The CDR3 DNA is TGTGCCATCAGTGATGGGGACCTTTCGGGCGAGCAGTACGTC. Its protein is CAISDGDLSGEQYV.

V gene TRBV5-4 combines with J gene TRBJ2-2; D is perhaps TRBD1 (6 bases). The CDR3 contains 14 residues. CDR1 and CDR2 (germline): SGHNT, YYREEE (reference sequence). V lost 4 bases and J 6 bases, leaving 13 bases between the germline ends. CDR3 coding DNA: TGTGCCAGCAGCGTCTTACAGGGCTCCGGGGAGCTGTTTTTT. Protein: CASSVLQGSGELFF.

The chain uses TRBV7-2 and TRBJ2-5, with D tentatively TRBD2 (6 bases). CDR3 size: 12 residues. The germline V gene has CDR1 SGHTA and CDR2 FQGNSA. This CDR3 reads CASREVKETQYF. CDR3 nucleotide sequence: TGTGCGTCAAGGGAGGTAAAAGAGACCCAGTACTTC.

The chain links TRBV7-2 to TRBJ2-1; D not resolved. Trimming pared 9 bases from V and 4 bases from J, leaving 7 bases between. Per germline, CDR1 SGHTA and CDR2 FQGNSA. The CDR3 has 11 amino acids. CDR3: CARPWYNEQFF. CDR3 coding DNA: TGTGCCAGGCCGTGGTACAATGAGCAGTTCTTC.

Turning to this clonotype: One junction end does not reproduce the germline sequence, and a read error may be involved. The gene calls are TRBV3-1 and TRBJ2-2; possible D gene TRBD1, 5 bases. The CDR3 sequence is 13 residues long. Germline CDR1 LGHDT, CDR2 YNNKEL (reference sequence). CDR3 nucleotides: TGTTCCAGCTGGGGAAGGGGAACCGGGGAGCTGTTTTTT. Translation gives CSSWGRGTGELFF. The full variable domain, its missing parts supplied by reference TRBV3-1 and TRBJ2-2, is DTAVSQTPKYLVTQMGNDKSIKCEQNLGHDTMYWYKQDSKKFLKIMFSYNNKELIINETVPNRFSPKSPDKAHLNLHINSLELGDSAVYFCSSWGRGTGELFFGEGSRLTVL.

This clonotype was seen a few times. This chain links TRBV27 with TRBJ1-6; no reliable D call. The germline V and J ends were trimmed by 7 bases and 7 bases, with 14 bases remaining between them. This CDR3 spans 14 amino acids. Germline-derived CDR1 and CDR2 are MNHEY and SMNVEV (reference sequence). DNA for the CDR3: TGTGCCAGCAAGGAGCTTATTCTAAATTCACCCCTCCACTTT. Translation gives CASKELILNSPLHF.

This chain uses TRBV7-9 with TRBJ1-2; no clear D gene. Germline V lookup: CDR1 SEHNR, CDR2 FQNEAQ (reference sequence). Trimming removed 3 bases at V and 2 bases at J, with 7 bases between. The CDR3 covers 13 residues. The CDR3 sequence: CASSLNPNYGYTF. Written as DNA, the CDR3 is TGTGCCAGCAGCTTGAACCCCAACTATGGCTACACCTTC. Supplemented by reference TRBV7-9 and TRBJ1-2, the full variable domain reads DTGVSQNPRHKITKRGQNVTFRCDPISEHNRLYWYRQTLGQGPEFLTYFQNEAQLEKSRLLSDRFSAERPKGSFSTLEIQRTEQGDSAMYLCASSLNPNYGYTFGSGTRLTVV.

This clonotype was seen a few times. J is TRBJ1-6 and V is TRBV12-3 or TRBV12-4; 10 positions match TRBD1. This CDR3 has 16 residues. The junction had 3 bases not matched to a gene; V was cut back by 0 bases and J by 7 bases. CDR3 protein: CASSLATGGGNSPLHF. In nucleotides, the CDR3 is TGTGCCAGCAGTTTAGCGACAGGGGGCGGGAATTCACCCCTCCACTTT.

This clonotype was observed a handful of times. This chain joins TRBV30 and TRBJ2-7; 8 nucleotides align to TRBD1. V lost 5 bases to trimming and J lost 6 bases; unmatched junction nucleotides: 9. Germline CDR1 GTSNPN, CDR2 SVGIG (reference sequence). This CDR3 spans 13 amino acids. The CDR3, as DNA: TGTGCCTGGCAGAAGCAGGGGGCCTCCGAGCAGTACTTC. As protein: CAWQKQGASEQYF. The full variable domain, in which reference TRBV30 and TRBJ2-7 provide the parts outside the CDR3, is SQTIHQWPATLVQPVGSPLSLECTVEGTSNPNLYWYRQAAGRGLQLLFYSVGIGQISSEVPQNLSASRPQDRQFILSSKKLLLSDSGFYLCAWQKQGASEQYFGPGTRLTVT.

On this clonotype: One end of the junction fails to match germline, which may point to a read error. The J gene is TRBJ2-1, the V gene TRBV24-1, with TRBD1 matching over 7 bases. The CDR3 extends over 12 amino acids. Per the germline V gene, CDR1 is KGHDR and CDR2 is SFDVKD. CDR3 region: CATSDLDREWVF. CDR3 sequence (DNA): TGTGCCACCAGTGATCTCGACAGGGAGTGGGTCTTC.

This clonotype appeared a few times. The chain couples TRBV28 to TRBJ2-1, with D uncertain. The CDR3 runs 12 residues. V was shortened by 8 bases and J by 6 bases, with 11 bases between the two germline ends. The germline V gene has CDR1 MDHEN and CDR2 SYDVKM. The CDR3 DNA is TGTGCCAGCTGGGCGGTCCCCAATGAGCAGTTCTTC. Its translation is CASWAVPNEQFF.

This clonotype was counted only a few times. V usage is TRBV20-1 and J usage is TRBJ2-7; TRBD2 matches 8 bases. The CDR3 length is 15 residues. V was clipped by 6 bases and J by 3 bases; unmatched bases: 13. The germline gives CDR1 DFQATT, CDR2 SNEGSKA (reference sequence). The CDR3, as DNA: TGCAGTGCGGAACCTCCTCGCGGGGGGAGCTACGAGCAGTACTTC. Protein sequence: CSAEPPRGGSYEQYF.

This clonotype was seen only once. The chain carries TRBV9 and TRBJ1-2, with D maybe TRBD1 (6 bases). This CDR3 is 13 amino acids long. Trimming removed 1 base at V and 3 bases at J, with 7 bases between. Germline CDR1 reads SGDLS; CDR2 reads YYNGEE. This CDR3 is CASSVSGDYGYTF. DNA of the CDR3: TGTGCCAGCAGCGTATCAGGGGACTATGGCTACACCTTC. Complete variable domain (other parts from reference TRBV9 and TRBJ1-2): DSGVTQTPKHLITATGQRVTLRCSPRSGDLSVYWYQQSLDQGLQFLIQYYNGEERAKGNILERFSAQQFPDLHSELNLSSLELGDSALYFCASSVSGDYGYTFGSGTRLTVV.

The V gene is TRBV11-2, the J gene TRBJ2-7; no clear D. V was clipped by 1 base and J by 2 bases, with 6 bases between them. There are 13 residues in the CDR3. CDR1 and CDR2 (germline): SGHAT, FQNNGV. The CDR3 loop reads CASSLGVTYEQYF. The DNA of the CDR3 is TGTGCCAGCAGCTTAGGGGTGACCTACGAGCAGTACTTC.

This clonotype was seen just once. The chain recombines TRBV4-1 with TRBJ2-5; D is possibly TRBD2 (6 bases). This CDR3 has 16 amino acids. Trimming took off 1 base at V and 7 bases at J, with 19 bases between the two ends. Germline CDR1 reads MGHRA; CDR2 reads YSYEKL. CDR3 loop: CASSQGSGLSLVTQYF. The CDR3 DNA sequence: TGCGCCAGCAGCCAAGGTTCGGGACTCTCCCTCGTGACCCAGTACTTC.

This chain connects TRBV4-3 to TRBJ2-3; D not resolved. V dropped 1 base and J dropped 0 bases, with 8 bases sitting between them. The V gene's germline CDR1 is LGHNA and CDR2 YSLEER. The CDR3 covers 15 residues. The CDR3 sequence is CASSQATRSTDTQYF. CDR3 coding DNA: TGCGCCAGCAGCCAAGCAACAAGGAGCACAGATACGCAGTATTTT.

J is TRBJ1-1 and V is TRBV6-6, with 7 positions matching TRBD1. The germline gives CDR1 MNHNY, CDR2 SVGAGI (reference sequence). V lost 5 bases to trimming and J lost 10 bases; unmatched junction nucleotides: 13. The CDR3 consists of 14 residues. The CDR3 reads CASSGDRFDLGAFF. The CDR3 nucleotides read TGTGCCAGCAGTGGGGACAGATTTGACCTTGGAGCTTTCTTT.

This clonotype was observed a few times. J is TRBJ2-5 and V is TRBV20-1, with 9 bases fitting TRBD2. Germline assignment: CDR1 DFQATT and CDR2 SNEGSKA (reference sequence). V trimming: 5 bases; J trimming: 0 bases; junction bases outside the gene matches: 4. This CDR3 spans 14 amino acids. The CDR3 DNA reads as TGCAGTGCTCGACTAGCGGAGAACCAAGAGACCCAGTACTTC. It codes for CSARLAENQETQYF.

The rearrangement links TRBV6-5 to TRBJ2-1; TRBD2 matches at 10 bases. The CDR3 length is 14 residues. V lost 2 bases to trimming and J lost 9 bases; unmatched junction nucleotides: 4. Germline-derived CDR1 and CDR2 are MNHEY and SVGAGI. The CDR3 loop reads CASSYETSGREQFF. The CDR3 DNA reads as TGTGCCAGCAGTTACGAGACTAGCGGGCGTGAGCAGTTCTTC.

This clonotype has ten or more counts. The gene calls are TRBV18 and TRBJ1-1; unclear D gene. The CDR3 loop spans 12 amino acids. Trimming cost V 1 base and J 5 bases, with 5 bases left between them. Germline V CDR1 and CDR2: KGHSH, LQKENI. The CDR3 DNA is TGTGCCAGCTCACCACAGGGAACTGAAGCTTTCTTT. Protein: CASSPQGTEAFF. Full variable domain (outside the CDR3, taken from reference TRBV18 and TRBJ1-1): NAGVMQNPRHLVRRRGQEARLRCSPMKGHSHVYWYRQLPEEGLKFMVYLQKENIIDESGMPKERFSAEFPKEGPSILRIQQVVRGDSAAYFCASSPQGTEAFFGQGTRLTVV.

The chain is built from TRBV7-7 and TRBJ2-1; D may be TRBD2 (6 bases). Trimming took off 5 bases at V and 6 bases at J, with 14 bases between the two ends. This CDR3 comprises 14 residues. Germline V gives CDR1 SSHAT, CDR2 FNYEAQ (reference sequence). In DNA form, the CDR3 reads TGTGCCAGCAGCCGGGGGACCTTATCCAATGAGCAGTTCTTC. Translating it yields CASSRGTLSNEQFF.

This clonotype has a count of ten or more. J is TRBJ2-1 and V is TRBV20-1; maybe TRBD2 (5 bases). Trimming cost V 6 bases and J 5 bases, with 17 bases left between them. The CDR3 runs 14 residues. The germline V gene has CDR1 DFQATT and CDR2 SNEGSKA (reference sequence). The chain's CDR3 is CSAPVPGSNNEQFF. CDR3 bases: TGCAGTGCCCCCGTCCCGGGGAGTAACAATGAGCAGTTCTTC.

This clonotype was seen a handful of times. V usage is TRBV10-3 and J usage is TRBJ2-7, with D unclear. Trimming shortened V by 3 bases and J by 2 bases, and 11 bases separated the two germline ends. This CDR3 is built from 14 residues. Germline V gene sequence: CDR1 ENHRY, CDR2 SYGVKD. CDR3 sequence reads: CAISDSRLAYEQYF. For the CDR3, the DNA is TGTGCCATCAGTGACTCCCGATTAGCCTACGAGCAGTACTTC.

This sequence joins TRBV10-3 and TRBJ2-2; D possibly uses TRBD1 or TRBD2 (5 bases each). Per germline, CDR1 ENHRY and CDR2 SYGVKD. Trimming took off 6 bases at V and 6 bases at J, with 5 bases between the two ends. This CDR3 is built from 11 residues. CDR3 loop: CAIRGPGELFF. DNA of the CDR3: TGTGCCATCAGGGGACCCGGGGAGCTGTTTTTT.